The 21 T cell receptor beta chains reported below all come from one sample, sequenced in a study of shared clonotypes between healthy human individuals. Assay used: immunoSEQ multiplex PCR; TCRdb lists only in-frame clones, some missing. The repertoire holds about 1.5 million clones, with 95% to 99% as singletons. The sample comprised naive CD4+ T cells sorted from blood. The subset is: CD45RA+ positively selected. Receptors originate from a young man in good health.

The chain couples TRBV5-1 to TRBJ2-5; perhaps TRBD2 as D (6 bases). Trimming took 1 base from V and 4 from J, leaving 11 bases between them. Germline CDR1 is SGHRS and CDR2 is YFSETQ. This CDR3 is 14 amino acids long. DNA of the CDR3: TGCGCCAGCAGCTTGAATTTCGGGAGAGAGACCCAGTACTTC. It codes for CASSLNFGRETQYF.

The chain links TRBV4-3 to TRBJ1-4, with TRBD1 identical over 7 bases. V lost 8 bases, J lost 7 bases, and 7 bases stayed unmatched. The CDR3 spans 13 residues. Germline CDR1 and CDR2: LGHNA and YSLEER. The CDR3 reads CASRRQGSEKLFF. Written as DNA, the CDR3 is TGCGCCAGCCGACGACAGGGATCTGAAAAACTGTTTTTT.

V is TRBV2 and J is TRBJ2-7; TRBD1 aligns across 8 bases. This CDR3 is built from 14 residues. Unmatched junction bases numbered 5, after V lost 5 bases and J lost 2 bases. CDR1 and CDR2 (germline): SNHLY, FYNNEI. The CDR3 spells CASSQTGDPYEQYF. The DNA for the CDR3 is TGTGCCAGCAGTCAGACAGGGGACCCCTACGAGCAGTACTTC.

The V gene is TRBV15, the J gene TRBJ2-1, with D tentatively TRBD1 (6 bases). Trimming cost V 0 bases and J 3 bases, with 6 bases left between them. Germline assignment: CDR1 LNHNV and CDR2 YYDKDF (reference sequence). This CDR3 is 14 amino acids long. CDR3 residues: CATSREGGYNEQFF. CDR3 bases: TGTGCCACCAGCAGAGAAGGGGGCTACAATGAGCAGTTCTTC. Variable domain in full (rest from reference TRBV15 and TRBJ2-1): DAMVIQNPRYQVTQFGKPVTLSCSQTLNHNVMYWYQQKSSQAPKLLFHYYDKDFNNEADTPDNFQSRRPNTSFCFLDIRSPGLGDTAMYLCATSREGGYNEQFFGPGTRLTVL.

The chain uses TRBV18 and TRBJ2-7; a weak D match, TRBD1 (6 bases). This CDR3 is built from 17 residues. The germline V gene encodes CDR1 KGHSH and CDR2 LQKENI. Trimming removed 2 bases from V and 3 bases from J, with 20 bases in between. This CDR3 is CASSPTKPTVGHYEQYF. The CDR3 coding sequence is TGTGCCAGCTCACCAACTAAGCCAACCGTGGGACACTACGAGCAGTACTTC.

The chain joins TRBV5-6 to TRBJ2-7; the D gene is possibly TRBD1 (6 bases). The length of the CDR3 is 14 residues. CDR1 and CDR2 (germline): SGHDT, YYEEEE. The V end was cut by 5 bases, the J end by 2 bases, with 14 bases between. The CDR3 loop reads CASRLKQGAYEQYF. CDR3 DNA: TGTGCCAGCAGATTGAAACAGGGAGCCTACGAGCAGTACTTC.

Notes on this clone: In the same sample, other DNA sequences code for this CDR3. CDR3 sequence (DNA): TGTGCCAGCAGCGTCGGTAGCGGGAGAGATACGCAGTATTTT. Translated: CASSVGSGRDTQYF. The chain links TRBV9 to TRBJ2-3; 9 positions match TRBD2. This CDR3 has 14 amino acids. J gave up 5 bases and V 2 bases, and 3 bases lay outside the gene matches. Germline lookup yields CDR1 SGDLS and CDR2 YYNGEE.

Details on this clone: The identical CDR3 is also encoded by other nucleotide sequences in the sample. The chain links TRBV7-2 to TRBJ2-3; D ambiguous. Trimming shortened V by 0 bases and J by 1 base, and 5 bases separated the two germline ends. Germline-derived CDR1 and CDR2 are SGHTA and FQGNSA. CDR3 size: 14 residues. CDR3 protein: CASSLALGTDTQYF. The CDR3 DNA reads as TGTGCCAGCAGCTTAGCTCTGGGCACAGATACGCAGTATTTT.

This chain uses TRBV5-1 with TRBJ2-5, with D perhaps given as TRBD1 or TRBD2 (7 bases each). Per germline, CDR1 SGHRS and CDR2 YFSETQ. The CDR3 has 14 amino acids. Trimming pared 4 bases from V and 5 bases from J, leaving 15 bases between. CDR3 sequence: CASSGGGGLETQYF. The DNA of the CDR3 is TGCGCCAGCAGCGGGGGAGGGGGCCTGGAGACCCAGTACTTC.

The chain has TRBV7-2 and TRBJ2-3, with D uncertain. Germline CDR1 is SGHTA and CDR2 is FQGNSA. The CDR3 sequence is 15 residues long. Trimming shortened V by 2 bases and J by 2 bases, and 11 bases separated the two germline ends. Written as DNA, the CDR3 is TGTGCCAGCAGCTTAAGCAGGAGAATCACAGATACGCAGTATTTT. Translating it yields CASSLSRRITDTQYF.

This chain connects TRBV19 to TRBJ2-3; D remains ambiguous. Trimming removed 5 bases from V and 0 bases from J, with 6 bases in between. The CDR3 has 13 amino acids. Germline V gene data show CDR1 as LNHDA and CDR2 as SQIVND (reference sequence). The DNA for the CDR3 is TGTGCCAGTAGTCCGTACAGCACAGATACGCAGTATTTT. It yields the protein CASSPYSTDTQYF.

This clone occurred once. V usage is TRBV4-3 and J usage is TRBJ2-5, with 9 bases aligning to TRBD1. V lost 0 bases to trimming and J lost 4 bases; unmatched junction nucleotides: 9. Germline V gene data show CDR1 as LGHNA and CDR2 as YSLEER. This CDR3 has 17 amino acids. Written as DNA, the CDR3 is TGCGCCAGCAGCCAAGAACTATGGGACAGGGCTGGAGAGACCCAGTACTTC. This gives the protein CASSQELWDRAGETQYF.

Turning to this clone: The identical CDR3 is also encoded by other nucleotide sequences in the sample. V and J are TRBV7-3 and TRBJ2-5; TRBD1 might be the D (7 bases). Trimming removed 5 bases at V and 5 bases at J, with 12 bases between. Germline V lookup: CDR1 SGHTA, CDR2 FQGTGA. The CDR3 loop spans 13 amino acids. Here the CDR3 reads CASSRTGGETQYF. In DNA, the CDR3 is TGTGCCAGCAGCAGGACAGGAGGGGAGACCCAGTACTTC.

The chain is built from TRBV7-3 and TRBJ2-1; the D is unclear. The length of the CDR3 is 16 residues. Trimming took off 4 bases at V and 2 bases at J, with 15 bases between the two ends. Germline CDR1 reads SGHTA; CDR2 reads FQGTGA. The CDR3 bases are TGTGCCAGCAGCTCGCTACCAGGTGGGGCCTACAATGAGCAGTTCTTC. This translates into CASSSLPGGAYNEQFF.

The gene calls are TRBV5-1 and TRBJ1-1; D is ambiguous. The CDR3 runs to 15 residues. V was shortened by 1 base and J by 6 bases, with 16 bases between the two germline ends. Germline CDR1 reads SGHRS; CDR2 reads YFSETQ. Here the CDR3 reads CASSLQFSAPAEAFF. The CDR3 DNA is TGCGCCAGCAGCTTGCAATTTAGCGCCCCAGCTGAAGCTTTCTTT.

The CDR3 region has the DNA TGTGCCAGTAGTATCGAGGGACACGGGGAGCTGTTTTTT. Translated, it gives CASSIEGHGELFF. V usage is TRBV19 and J usage is TRBJ2-2; TRBD1 might be the D (6 bases). The V gene lost 3 bases and the J gene lost 7 bases, with 9 bases spanning the gap. Germline CDR1 and CDR2: LNHDA and SQIVND (reference sequence). The length of the CDR3 is 13 residues.

This chain links TRBV5-1 with TRBJ2-7; 10 bases are a match to TRBD2. Unmatched junction bases numbered 5, after V lost 0 bases and J lost 5 bases. Germline CDR1 and CDR2: SGHRS and YFSETQ. The CDR3 extends over 15 amino acids. This CDR3 is CASSLVAGGLNEQYF. The CDR3, as DNA: TGCGCCAGCAGCTTGGTAGCGGGAGGTCTGAACGAGCAGTACTTC.

The genes are TRBV6-1 and TRBJ1-4; 8 bases align to TRBD1. The junction had 8 bases not matched to a gene; V was cut back by 4 bases and J by 7 bases. The CDR3 spans 15 residues. Germline V gene lookup returns CDR1 MNHNS and CDR2 SASEGT. The CDR3 region is CASSGNRGKGEKLFF. DNA for the CDR3: TGTGCCAGCAGTGGAAACAGGGGGAAAGGTGAAAAACTGTTTTTT.

V and J are TRBV25-1 and TRBJ2-2; TRBD1 might be the D (5 bases). The V end lost 3 bases, the J end lost 6 bases, and 8 bases lay between the germline ends. This CDR3 has 13 residues. Germline CDR1 and CDR2: MGHDK and SYGVNS. The DNA for the CDR3 is TGTGCCAGCAGTGACTTAGGGGCCGGGGAGCTGTTTTTT. It encodes CASSDLGAGELFF.

The V gene is TRBV5-4, the J gene TRBJ2-5; 8 bases are shared with TRBD1. V lost 0 bases to trimming and J lost 4 bases; unmatched junction nucleotides: 5. The CDR3 is 15 amino acids. Germline V lookup: CDR1 SGHNT, CDR2 YYREEE (reference sequence). The CDR3 nucleotides are TGTGCCAGCAGCTTGGGCCGAACAGGGGGAGAGACCCAGTACTTC. It specifies CASSLGRTGGETQYF.

The gene calls are TRBV12-2 and TRBJ1-1. TRBV12-2 corresponds to a pseudogene. The CDR3 extends over 13 amino acids. This chain's CDR3 is CASRLEGVAEAFF. As DNA, the CDR3 is TGTGCAAGTCGCTTAGAGGGTGTCGCTGAAGCTTTCTTT.